This paragraph reports one T cell receptor beta chain. The antigen is undetermined. The CDR3 contains 17 residues. J was trimmed by 2 bases and V by 6 bases; bases with no gene match: 11. Per the germline V gene, CDR1 is SNHLY and CDR2 is FYNNEI. Assay used: immunoSEQ multiplex PCR; TCRdb lists only in-frame clones, some missing. Counted here are over 150,000 clones, almost 90% occurring once; the ten biggest clones make up less than 6.5%. These data come from a study of T cell responses to AZD1222 COVID-19 vaccine. Study-level results: Two doses of AZD1222 preceded a rise in Spike-specific TCR breadth and depth. Targeting of unmutated variant regions was reportedly seen in nearly half of spike-specific TCRs. Females made up more of the donors, who were largely white British, and clonal diversity may have come out too low. The span of vaccine-associated CD4 TCRs extended across spike, with dominance at 160-218 and 743-854.

This specimen consisted of peripheral blood, obtained on day 0 of AZD1222 vaccination. The rearrangement joins TRBV2 to TRBJ2-7, with 12 nucleotides matching TRBD2. The sequence came from an adult in good health. CDR3 sequence reads: CASSWTSGAGGAYEQYF. In nucleotides, the CDR3 is TGTGCCAGCAGCTGGACTAGCGGGGCCGGGGGGGCCTACGAGCAGTACTTC. Full variable domain (outside the CDR3, taken from reference TRBV2 and TRBJ2-7): EPEVTQTPSHQVTQMGQEVILRCVPISNHLYFYWYRQILGQKVEFLVSFYNNEISEKSEIFDDQFSVERPDGSNFTLKIRSTKLEDSAMYFCASSWTSGAGGAYEQYFGPGTRLTVT.